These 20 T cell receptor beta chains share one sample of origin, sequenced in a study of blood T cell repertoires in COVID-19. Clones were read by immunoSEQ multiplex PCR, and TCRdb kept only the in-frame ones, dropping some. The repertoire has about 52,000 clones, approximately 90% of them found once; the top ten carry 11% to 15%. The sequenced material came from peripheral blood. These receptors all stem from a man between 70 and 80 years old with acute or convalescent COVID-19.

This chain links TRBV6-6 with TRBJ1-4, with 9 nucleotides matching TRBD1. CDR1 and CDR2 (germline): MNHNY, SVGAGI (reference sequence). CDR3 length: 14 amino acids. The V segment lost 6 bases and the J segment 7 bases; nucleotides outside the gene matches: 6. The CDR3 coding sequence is TGTGCCAGCAGCTCCGGGACAGGGCGTGAAAAACTGTTTTTT. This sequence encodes CASSSGTGREKLFF.

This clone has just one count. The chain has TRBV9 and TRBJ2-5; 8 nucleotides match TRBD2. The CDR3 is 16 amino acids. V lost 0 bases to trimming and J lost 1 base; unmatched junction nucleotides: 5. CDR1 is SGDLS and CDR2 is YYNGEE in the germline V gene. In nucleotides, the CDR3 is TGTGCCAGCAGCGTAGCGGAGGGACTAGTCCAAGAGACCCAGTACTTC. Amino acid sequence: CASSVAEGLVQETQYF. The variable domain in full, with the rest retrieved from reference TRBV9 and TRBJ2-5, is DSGVTQTPKHLITATGQRVTLRCSPRSGDLSVYWYQQSLDQGLQFLIQYYNGEERAKGNILERFSAQQFPDLHSELNLSSLELGDSALYFCASSVAEGLVQETQYFGPGTRLLVL.

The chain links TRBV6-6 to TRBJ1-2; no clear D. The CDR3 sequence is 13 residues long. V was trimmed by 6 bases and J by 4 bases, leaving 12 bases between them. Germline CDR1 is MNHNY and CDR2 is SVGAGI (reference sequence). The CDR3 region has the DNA TGTGCCAGCAGCCCCTTGGGCCGCTATGGCTACACCTTC. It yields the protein CASSPLGRYGYTF.

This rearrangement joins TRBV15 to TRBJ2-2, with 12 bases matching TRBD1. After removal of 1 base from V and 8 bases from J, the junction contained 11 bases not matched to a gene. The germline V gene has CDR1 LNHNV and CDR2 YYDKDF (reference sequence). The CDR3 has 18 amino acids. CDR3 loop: CATSRGWGQGADEGELFF. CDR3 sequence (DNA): TGTGCCACCAGCAGAGGTTGGGGACAGGGGGCGGATGAGGGGGAGCTGTTTTTT.

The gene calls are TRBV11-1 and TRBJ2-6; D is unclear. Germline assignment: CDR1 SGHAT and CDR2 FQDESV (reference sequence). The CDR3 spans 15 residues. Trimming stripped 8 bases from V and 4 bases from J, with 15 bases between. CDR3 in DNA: TGTGCCAGCGGCCATATGCGGTCCGGGGCCAACGTCCTGACTTTC. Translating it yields CASGHMRSGANVLTF.

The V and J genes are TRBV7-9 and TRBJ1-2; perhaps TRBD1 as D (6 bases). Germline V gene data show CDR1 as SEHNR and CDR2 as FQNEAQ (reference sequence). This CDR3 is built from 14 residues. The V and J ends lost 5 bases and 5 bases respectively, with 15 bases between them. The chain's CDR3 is CASSRTQGGYGYTF. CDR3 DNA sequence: TGTGCCAGCAGCCGAACACAGGGCGGATATGGCTACACCTTC.

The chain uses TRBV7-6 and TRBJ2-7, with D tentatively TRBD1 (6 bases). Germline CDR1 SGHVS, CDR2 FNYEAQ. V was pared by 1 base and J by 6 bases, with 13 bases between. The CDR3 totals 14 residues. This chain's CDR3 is CASSLGGQLIEQYF. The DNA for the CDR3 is TGTGCCAGCAGCTTAGGGGGACAACTGATCGAGCAGTACTTC. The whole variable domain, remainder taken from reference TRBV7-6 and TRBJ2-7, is GAGVSQSPRYKVTKRGQDVALRCDPISGHVSLYWYRQALGQGPEFLTYFNYEAQQDKSGLPNDRFSAERPEGSISTLTIQRTEQRDSAMYRCASSLGGQLIEQYFGPGTRLTVT.

CDR3 region: CASSASGVLNTEAFF. CDR3 sequence (DNA): TGTGCCAGCAGCGCGTCAGGGGTGCTTAACACTGAAGCTTTCTTT. J is TRBJ1-1 and V is TRBV9; weak D call: TRBD1 (6 bases). Germline lookup yields CDR1 SGDLS and CDR2 YYNGEE. The CDR3 runs to 15 residues. The V gene lost 3 bases and the J gene lost 2 bases, with 14 bases spanning the gap.

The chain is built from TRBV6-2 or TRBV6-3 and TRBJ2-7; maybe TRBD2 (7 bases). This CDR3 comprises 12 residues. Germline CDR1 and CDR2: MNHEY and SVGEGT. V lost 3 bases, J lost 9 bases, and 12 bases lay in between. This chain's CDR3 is CASSYAGALQYV. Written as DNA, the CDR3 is TGTGCCAGCAGTTATGCGGGGGCATTGCAGTACGTC.

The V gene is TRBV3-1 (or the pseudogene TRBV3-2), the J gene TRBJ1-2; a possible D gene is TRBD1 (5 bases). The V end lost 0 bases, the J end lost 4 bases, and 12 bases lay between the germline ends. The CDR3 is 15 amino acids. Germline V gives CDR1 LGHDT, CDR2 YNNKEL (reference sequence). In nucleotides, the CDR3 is TGTGCCAGCAGCCAAGATCCCACAGGATTCTATGGCTACACCTTC. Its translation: CASSQDPTGFYGYTF.

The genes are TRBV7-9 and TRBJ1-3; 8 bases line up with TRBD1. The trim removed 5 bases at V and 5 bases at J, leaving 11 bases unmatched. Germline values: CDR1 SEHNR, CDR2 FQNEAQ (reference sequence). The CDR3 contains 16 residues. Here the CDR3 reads CASSPTQGARRNTIYF. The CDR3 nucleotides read TGTGCCAGCAGCCCTACCCAGGGGGCGCGAAGAAACACCATATATTTT.

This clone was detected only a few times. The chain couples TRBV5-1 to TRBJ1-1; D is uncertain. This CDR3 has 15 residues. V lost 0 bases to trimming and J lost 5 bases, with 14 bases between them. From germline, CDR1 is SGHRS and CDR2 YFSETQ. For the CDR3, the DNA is TGCGCCAGCAGCTTGGACTCGGGAGGAGGGACTGAAGCTTTCTTT. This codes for CASSLDSGGGTEAFF.

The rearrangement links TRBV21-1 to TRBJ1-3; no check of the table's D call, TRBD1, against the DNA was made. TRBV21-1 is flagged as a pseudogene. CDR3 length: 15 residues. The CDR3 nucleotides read TGTGCCAGCGGGTTAACAGGGGGCGCAGGAAACACCATATATTTT. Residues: CASGLTGGAGNTIYF.

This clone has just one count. The CDR3 loop reads CASSPEGETQYF. CDR3 nucleotide sequence: TGTGCCAGCAGTCCCGAGGGAGAGACCCAGTACTTC. J is TRBJ2-5 and V is TRBV7-9; D may be TRBD2 (5 bases). Trimming stripped 6 bases from V and 4 bases from J, with 9 bases between. The CDR3 is 12 residues long. Germline V gene lookup returns CDR1 SEHNR and CDR2 FQNEAQ (reference sequence).

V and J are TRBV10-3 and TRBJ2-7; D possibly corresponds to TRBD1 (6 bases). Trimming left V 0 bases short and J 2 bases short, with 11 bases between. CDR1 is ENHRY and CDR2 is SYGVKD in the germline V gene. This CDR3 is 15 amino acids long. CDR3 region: CAISESSGAPYEQYF. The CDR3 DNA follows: TGTGCCATCAGTGAGTCGTCAGGGGCCCCCTACGAGCAGTACTTC.

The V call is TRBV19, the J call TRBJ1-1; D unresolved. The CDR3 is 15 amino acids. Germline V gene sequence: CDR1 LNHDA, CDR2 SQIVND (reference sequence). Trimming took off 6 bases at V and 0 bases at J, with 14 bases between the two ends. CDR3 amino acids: CASRQYSKLNTEAFF. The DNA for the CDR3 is TGTGCCAGTAGGCAATACAGCAAATTGAACACTGAAGCTTTCTTT.

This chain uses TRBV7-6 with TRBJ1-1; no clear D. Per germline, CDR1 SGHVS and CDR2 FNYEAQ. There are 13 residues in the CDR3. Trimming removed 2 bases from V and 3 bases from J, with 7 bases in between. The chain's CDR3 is CASSLQVYTEAFF. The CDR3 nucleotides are TGTGCCAGCAGCTTACAGGTGTACACTGAAGCTTTCTTT.

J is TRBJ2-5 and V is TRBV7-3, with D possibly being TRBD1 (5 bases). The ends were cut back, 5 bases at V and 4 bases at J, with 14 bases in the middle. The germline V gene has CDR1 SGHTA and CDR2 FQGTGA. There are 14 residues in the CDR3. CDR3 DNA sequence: TGTGCCAGCAGCCCCGGCGGCAGGGCAGAGACCCAGTACTTC. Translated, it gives CASSPGGRAETQYF. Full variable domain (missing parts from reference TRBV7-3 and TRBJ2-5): GAGVSQTPSNKVTEKGKYVELRCDPISGHTALYWYRQSLGQGPEFLIYFQGTGAADDSGLPNDRFFAVRPEGSVSTLKIQRTERGDSAVYLCASSPGGRAETQYFGPGTRLLVL.

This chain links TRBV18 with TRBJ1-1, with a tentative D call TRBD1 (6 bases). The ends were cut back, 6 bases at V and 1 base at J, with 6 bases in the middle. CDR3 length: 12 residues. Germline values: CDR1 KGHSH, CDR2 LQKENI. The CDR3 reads CASSRGNTEAFF. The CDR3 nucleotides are TGTGCCAGCTCCAGGGGGAACACTGAAGCTTTCTTT.

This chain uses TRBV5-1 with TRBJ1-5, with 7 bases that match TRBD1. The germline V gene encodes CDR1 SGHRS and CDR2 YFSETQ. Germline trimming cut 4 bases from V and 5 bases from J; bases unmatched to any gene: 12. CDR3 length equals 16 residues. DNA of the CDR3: TGCGCCAGCAGCCCCCCGGGCGGGACAGTCGATCAGCCCCAGCATTTT. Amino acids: CASSPPGGTVDQPQHF.